The rows below give T cell receptor beta chains drawn from one sample of a study of cytomegalovirus exposure and HLA in healthy donors. The method was immunoSEQ multiplex PCR; TCRdb's version includes in-frame clones alone and lacks a portion of them. The sample lists more than 140,000 clones; approximately 79% were seen once. Sequenced sample: PBMCs. These receptors were collected from a male donor in good health and CMV-seronegative. Both conserved end residues are part of each CDR3. The D gene is left open where the match is weak. Size values are once, few and many counts, or a class for expanded clones, and some rows have none.

v_call,d_call,clone_size,j_call,cdr3_nt,cdr3_aa
TRBV2,TRBD1,NA,TRBJ1-1,TGTGCCAGCAGCGCACAGGGGTGGACTGAAGCTTTCTTT,CASSAQGWTEAFF
TRBV30,NA,NA,TRBJ1-4,TGTGCCTGGAGTGGGGCGGGGGGATCTAATGAAAAACTGTTTTTT,CAWSGAGGSNEKLFF
TRBV18,NA,NA,TRBJ2-1,TGTGCCAGCTCACCACAACCAGGGGGGCTCCGGCAGTTCTTC,CASSPQPGGLRQFF
TRBV5-6,NA,NA,TRBJ2-7,TGTGCCAGCAGCCCTAAGGACGGCCGGGGACTCGAGCAGTACTTC,CASSPKDGRGLEQYF
TRBV5-4,NA,once,TRBJ2-1,TGTGCCAGCAGCTTAGGCCAGGGAGGTAATGAGCAGTTCTTC,CASSLGQGGNEQFF
TRBV27,TRBD1,NA,TRBJ2-2,TGTGCCGGCAGTTCCCCGACAGGGGGTATCGGGGAGCTGTTTTTT,CAGSSPTGGIGELFF
TRBV9,NA,NA,TRBJ1-1,TGTGCCAGCAGCGGCGCAGGGGAGCCAACTGTGAACACTGAAGCTTTCTTT,CASSGAGEPTVNTEAFF
TRBV6-4,TRBD1,NA,TRBJ1-2,TGTGCCAGCAGCGCCGGGACAGGGCGGTATGGCTACACCTTC,CASSAGTGRYGYTF
TRBV10-2,TRBD2,NA,TRBJ2-1,TGCGCCAGCAGGGGTGGACTAGCGTACAATGAGCAGTTCTTC,CASRGGLAYNEQFF
TRBV15,TRBD1,NA,TRBJ1-5,TGTGCCACCAGCAGAGGCCCTACGGGACAGGGGGCCCGGGATGGCAATCAGCCCCAGCATTTT,CATSRGPTGQGARDGNQPQHF
TRBV9,TRBD2,NA,TRBJ2-4,TGTGCCAGCAGCCCTGCGGGAGACCCGGGAAACATTCAGTACTTC,CASSPAGDPGNIQYF
TRBV27,NA,NA,TRBJ2-1,TGTGCCAGCAGTTTGGGAGTCTACAATGAGCAGTTCTTC,CASSLGVYNEQFF
TRBV27,TRBD1,NA,TRBJ2-5,TGTGCCAGCAGTTTAACAGGGGGCGCAAAGACCCAGTACTTC,CASSLTGGAKTQYF
TRBV5-4,NA,NA,TRBJ1-1,TGTGCCAGCAGCCCCGGAGGGAGGGGTGTTGAAGCTTTCTTT,CASSPGGRGVEAFF
TRBV9,NA,once,TRBJ2-6,TGTGCCAGCAGCGTAGGCGGCTCTGGGGCCAACGTCCTGACTTTC,CASSVGGSGANVLTF
TRBV7-8,NA,NA,TRBJ1-1,TGTGCCAGCAGCCGCCGCCTAACAGAAAACACTGAAGCTTTCTTT,CASSRRLTENTEAFF
TRBV7-9,TRBD1,NA,TRBJ1-1,TGTGCCAGCAGCCGAGGACAGGGGGACACTGAAGCTTTCTTT,CASSRGQGDTEAFF
TRBV2,NA,NA,TRBJ1-1,TGTGCCAGCAGTGAAGGGCAGGGGTCAGTGAACACTGAAGCTTTCTTT,CASSEGQGSVNTEAFF
TRBV19,TRBD1,NA,TRBJ1-5,TGTGCCAGTAGTATAGTCGGGACAGGGCTTCAGCCCCAGCATTTT,CASSIVGTGLQPQHF
TRBV9,NA,NA,TRBJ1-1,TGTGCCAGCAGCGTAGGAGGAACCCTAAGCACTGAAGCTTTCTTT,CASSVGGTLSTEAFF
TRBV5-4,NA,NA,TRBJ2-1,TGTGCCAGCAGCAAACCACGAGGGAACAGTCGAAATGAGCAGTTCTTC,CASSKPRGNSRNEQFF
TRBV7-2,TRBD1,NA,TRBJ1-1,TGTGCCAGCAGCCCGACAGGGGCCCCGAACACTGAAGCTTTCTTT,CASSPTGAPNTEAFF
TRBV5-5,NA,NA,TRBJ1-1,TGTGCCAGCAGCTTGGGGGTAAGGGGCACTGAAGCTTTCTTT,CASSLGVRGTEAFF
TRBV5-1,NA,once,TRBJ1-2,TGCGCCAGCAATCGGGGGGACAACTATGGCTACACCTTC,CASNRGDNYGYTF
TRBV5-6,TRBD2,few,TRBJ2-7,TGTGCCAGCAGCTTGGGTCTAGCGGGGGACTACGAGCAGTACTTC,CASSLGLAGDYEQYF
TRBV19,TRBD1,few,TRBJ1-5,TGTGCCAGTAGGCCGGACAGGGACGCCTCGACGAGCAATCAGCCCCAGCATTTT,CASRPDRDASTSNQPQHF
TRBV6-4,TRBD2,few,TRBJ2-1,TGTGCCAGCAGTGACTCTAGCGGGGGGGCCAATGAGCAGTTCTTC,CASSDSSGGANEQFF
TRBV2,TRBD1,NA,TRBJ1-4,TGTGCCAGCAGTGATTTGGACAGGCCCCAAGATTTAACTAATGAAAAACTGTTTTTT,CASSDLDRPQDLTNEKLFF
TRBV5-4,NA,NA,TRBJ1-1,TGTGCCAGCGGCTTGACGGGGGGGAACACTGAAGCTTTCTTT,CASGLTGGNTEAFF
TRBV10-3,NA,NA,TRBJ1-4,TGTGCCATCAGTGAGTCAAGGGGAAGGGATGAAAAACTGTTTTTT,CAISESRGRDEKLFF
TRBV5-4,TRBD1,NA,TRBJ1-1,TGTGCCAGCAGCTTGGCGGGACAGGGGGCGAAGGCTGAAGCTTTCTTT,CASSLAGQGAKAEAFF
TRBV7-2,NA,once,TRBJ1-6,TGTGCCAGCAGCCCCGGACAGAGGTACTCCTATAATTCACCCCTCCACTTT,CASSPGQRYSYNSPLHF
TRBV12-5,NA,NA,TRBJ2-3,TGTGCTAGTGGTCGGGACACAGATACGCAGTATTTT,CASGRDTDTQYF
TRBV30,NA,NA,TRBJ1-5,TGTGCCTGGAGTGTAGTTCAGGGAGGTCAGCCCCAGCATTTT,CAWSVVQGGQPQHF
TRBV7-3,TRBD1,NA,TRBJ2-7,TGTGCCAGCAGCTTATTCGCAGGGGGTTTCAACGAGCAGTACTTC,CASSLFAGGFNEQYF
TRBV9,TRBD2,NA,TRBJ2-3,TGTGCCAGCAGCGAACGTTCTAGCGGGGAGGGAGATACGCAGTATTTT,CASSERSSGEGDTQYF
TRBV29-1,NA,NA,TRBJ1-4,TGCAGCGCCCGGGGGGCTAATGAAAAACTGTTTTTT,CSARGANEKLFF
TRBV6-1,TRBD1,NA,TRBJ2-7,TGTGCCAGCAGGGACAGGTCCTACGAGCAGTACTTC,CASRDRSYEQYF
TRBV10-3,NA,NA,TRBJ1-4,TGTGCCATCAGTGACGGAGATAATGAAAAACTGTTTTTT,CAISDGDNEKLFF
TRBV5-3,NA,NA,TRBJ1-1,TGTGCCAGAACCCGCCCGGGGTTCGACACTGAAGCTTTCTTT,CARTRPGFDTEAFF
TRBV7-9,TRBD1,few,TRBJ2-2,TGTGCCAGCAGCGCCTCCAGGGGGACAGGACGCACCGGGGAGCTGTTTTTT,CASSASRGTGRTGELFF
TRBV6-5,NA,NA,TRBJ1-3,TGTGCCAGCAGCCGCGGGGGGCTTGGAAACACCATATATTTT,CASSRGGLGNTIYF
TRBV6-1,NA,few,TRBJ1-1,TGTGCCAGCAGTGAAGCGCCAGAGAACACTGAAGCTTTCTTT,CASSEAPENTEAFF
TRBV7-6,NA,NA,TRBJ2-2,TGTGCCAGCAGCTCCGACACGATCGCGAACACCGGGGAGCTGTTTTTT,CASSSDTIANTGELFF
TRBV18,NA,few,TRBJ2-1,TGTGCCAGCTCACCACAGGGGATGAATGAGCAGTTCTTC,CASSPQGMNEQFF
TRBV6-1,TRBD1,NA,TRBJ1-2,TGTGCCAGCAGTGCCCTTCGACAGGGCCTTATGGCCTATGGCTACACCTTC,CASSALRQGLMAYGYTF
TRBV27,NA,once,TRBJ1-1,TGTGCCAGCAGTTTATCGGGGACTTCGAACACTGAAGCTTTCTTT,CASSLSGTSNTEAFF
TRBV18,TRBD1,NA,TRBJ1-2,TGTGCCAGCTCACCAGTAGTAAAGGGGGCGAATGGCTACACCTTC,CASSPVVKGANGYTF
TRBV10-3,NA,NA,TRBJ2-1,TGTGCCATCAGTGAGTCAAGCGGGTACAATGAGCAGTTCTTC,CAISESSGYNEQFF
TRBV27,TRBD1,NA,TRBJ1-6,TGTGCCAGCAGTCCAACCGGACAGGGGCGGTCACCCCTCCACTTT,CASSPTGQGRSPLHF
TRBV7-9,NA,NA,TRBJ1-5,TGTGCCAGCAGCTTGGGGGGTATCAGCAATCAGCCCCAGCATTTT,CASSLGGISNQPQHF
TRBV7-2,NA,NA,TRBJ2-7,TGTGCCAGCAGCTTATTTGCGACAGAGACCTACGAGCAGTACTTC,CASSLFATETYEQYF
TRBV20-1,NA,few,TRBJ2-4,TGCAGTGCCACCCGGGGAAACATTCAGTACTTC,CSATRGNIQYF